This TCR beta chain derives from a study of shared clonotypes between healthy human individuals. CD45RO-negative cells were positively selected for CCR7, leaving out terminally differentiated effector memory CD45RA+ cells. The V segment lost 3 bases and the J segment 5 bases; nucleotides outside the gene matches: 3. This CDR3 has 14 residues. Per the germline V gene, CDR1 is SGHNT and CDR2 is YYREEE (reference sequence). Repertoires were generated with immunoSEQ multiplex PCR, while TCRdb's copy carries only in-frame clones and drops some. The sample lists roughly 2.1 million clones, about 92% occurring once.

The origin of this receptor is a man aged 18-30 years in good health. Some clones in this sample may be carry-over from other donors' samples. Material for sequencing was naive CD8+ T cells from PBMCs. V is TRBV5-4 and J is TRBJ2-7; 12 positions match TRBD1. The chain's CDR3 is CASSWGQGADEQYF. CDR3 sequence (DNA): TGTGCCAGCAGCTGGGGACAGGGGGCCGACGAGCAGTACTTC.